This T cell receptor (beta chain) came from a study of blood T cell repertoires in COVID-19. The overall study: From the United States, Italy and Spain came samples of acute and convalescent COVID-19. T cells, B-cell-depleted T cells, or PBMCs supplied cDNA or gDNA.

The germline V gene encodes CDR1 SGHRS and CDR2 YFSETQ. The CDR3 runs to 15 residues. J was trimmed by 6 bases and V by 0 bases; bases with no gene match: 4. Per the original methods: Reference gene primer amplification in the assay estimated nucleated cell counts. TCRdb's table, derived via immunoSEQ multiplex PCR, lists solely in-frame clones and lacks some. The D gene and trimming were derived from the DNA, and the V and J assignments and clone size from that table. The profile shows approximately 670,000 clones, 70% to 90% of them singletons. Sequenced sample: peripheral blood. The clonotype originates from a woman aged 18-29 years with acute or convalescent COVID-19. The chain joins TRBV5-1 to TRBJ1-5; the match to TRBD1 covers 9 bases. CDR3 coding DNA: TGCGCCAGCAGCTTGGGGACAGGGGTGAGTCAGCCCCAGCATTTT. It codes for CASSLGTGVSQPQHF.